The 32 T cell receptor beta chains below were found in one sample sequenced in a study of response to subunit inactivated influenza vaccine. TCRdb re-derived calls from the RT-PCR reads in MiXCR, one entry per CDR3 protein. Altogether more than 450,000 distinct CDR3 sequences are present, approximately 10% being singletons, with the ten largest covering about 10%. The specimen comprised PBMCs from blood, sampled on the day of vaccination. The origin of the receptors is a man in his fifties or sixties who received an inactivated influenza vaccine.

This clonotype was counted ten times or more. V usage is TRBV7-9 and J usage is TRBJ2-1; TRBD1 might be the D (5 bases). V shed 0 bases and J shed 4 bases, with 7 bases lying between them. The CDR3 runs 14 residues. Looked up from germline, CDR1 is SEHNR and CDR2 is FQNEAQ (reference sequence). In DNA form, the CDR3 reads TGTGCCAGCAGCTTAGCGGACAATTACAATGAGCAGTTCTTC. Its translation is CASSLADNYNEQFF.

The rearrangement links TRBV11-2 to TRBJ2-2; maybe TRBD1 (6 bases). V lost 7 bases to trimming and J lost 5 bases, with 23 bases between them. This CDR3 comprises 17 residues. Germline V gives CDR1 SGHAT, CDR2 FQNNGV. In DNA form, the CDR3 reads TGTGCCAGCATTTTCTCGATAAACAGGGTTCCAACCGGGGAGCTGTTTTTT. Residues: CASIFSINRVPTGELFF.

This clonotype was counted a few times. This rearrangement joins TRBV7-2 to TRBJ1-6; D might be TRBD1 (5 bases). The CDR3 spans 15 residues. Trimming shortened V by 1 base and J by 10 bases, and 14 bases separated the two germline ends. The germline V gene has CDR1 SGHTA and CDR2 FQGNSA. CDR3 bases: TGTGCCAGCAGCTTAGTTTCGGGGGTTGAGTCACCCCTCCACTTT. Protein: CASSLVSGVESPLHF.

This clonotype was recorded only once. The chain employs TRBV6-5 and TRBJ1-1, with D unclear. V lost 2 bases, J lost 4 bases, and 17 bases lay in between. The CDR3 sequence is 16 residues long. Germline CDR1 MNHEY, CDR2 SVGAGI. The CDR3 region is CASSYIAEGRFTEAFF. The CDR3 coding sequence is TGTGCCAGCAGTTACATCGCGGAGGGCAGGTTCACTGAAGCTTTCTTT.

V usage is TRBV5-1 and J usage is TRBJ2-1; D is possibly TRBD2 (6 bases). The ends were cut back, 7 bases at V and 4 bases at J, with 12 bases in the middle. Per the germline V gene, CDR1 is SGHRS and CDR2 is YFSETQ. This CDR3 region has 13 residues. CDR3 DNA: TGCGCCAGCGGGCCCGGGGGATACAATGAGCAGTTCTTC. Amino acids: CASGPGGYNEQFF.

The chain uses TRBV7-9 and TRBJ2-3; possible D gene TRBD2, 5 bases. Germline CDR1 SEHNR, CDR2 FQNEAQ (reference sequence). The CDR3 consists of 14 residues. Trimming took 1 base from V and 4 from J, leaving 9 bases between them. This chain's CDR3 is CASSLDLAPDTQYF. The CDR3 DNA follows: TGTGCCAGCAGCTTAGACCTAGCCCCAGATACGCAGTATTTT.

This clonotype was recorded at least ten times. The chain couples TRBV10-3 to TRBJ2-7, with D perhaps TRBD1 (5 bases). Trimming shortened V by 9 bases and J by 3 bases, and 15 bases separated the two germline ends. Germline CDR1 is ENHRY and CDR2 is SYGVKD. The CDR3 extends over 13 amino acids. CDR3 in DNA: TGTGCCATTACCCCTACAGGAAACTACGAGCAGTACTTC. Residues: CAITPTGNYEQYF.

This clonotype was counted a few times. This rearrangement joins TRBV5-1 to TRBJ2-3; D not certain. Trimming removed 0 bases at V and 6 bases at J, with 11 bases between. The CDR3 length is 14 residues. Germline V CDR1 and CDR2: SGHRS, YFSETQ. The CDR3 loop is CASSLDPRRDTQYF. The CDR3, as DNA: TGCGCCAGCAGCTTGGACCCTCGTAGGGATACGCAGTATTTT.

In this sample, this clonotype turned up a few times. V and J are TRBV7-2 and TRBJ2-7; unclear D gene. V gave up 4 bases and J gave up 0 bases, with 13 bases separating them. The CDR3 totals 15 residues. CDR1 and CDR2 (germline): SGHTA, FQGNSA. CDR3 bases: TGTGCCAGCAGCTCTTCCTCCCGGGCCTCCTACGAGCAGTACTTC. This gives the protein CASSSSSRASYEQYF. Full variable domain (outside the CDR3, taken from reference TRBV7-2 and TRBJ2-7): GAGVSQSPSNKVTEKGKDVELRCDPISGHTALYWYRQSLGQGLEFLIYFQGNSAPDKSGLPSDRFSAERTGGSVSTLTIQRTQQEDSAVYLCASSSSSRASYEQYFGPGTRLTVT.

The V and J genes are TRBV29-1 and TRBJ1-1; a weak D match, TRBD1 (5 bases). The germline gives CDR1 SQVTM, CDR2 ANQGSEA. Trimming pared 3 bases from V and 4 bases from J, leaving 12 bases between. CDR3 length: 13 residues. This chain's CDR3 is CSVDKGKGTEAFF. CDR3 nucleotides: TGCAGCGTTGATAAGGGGAAGGGCACTGAAGCTTTCTTT.

This clonotype was counted many times. This chain joins TRBV5-1 and TRBJ2-5; 9 bases align to TRBD1. Trimming cost V 3 bases and J 1 base; bases outside gene matches: 7. The CDR3 consists of 16 residues. CDR1 SGHRS and CDR2 YFSETQ come from the germline V gene. The CDR3 DNA sequence: TGCGCCAGCAGCTGGAGGGGACAGGGCACCCAAGAGACCCAGTACTTC. Its protein product is CASSWRGQGTQETQYF.

The rearrangement links TRBV28 to TRBJ2-5, with 10 bases identical to TRBD2. CDR1 and CDR2 from the germline V gene are MDHEN and SYDVKM. CDR3 length: 16 residues. With V trimmed by 5 bases and J by 0 bases, 6 bases remained unmatched. In nucleotides, the CDR3 is TGTGCCAGCAGTCCAGGGACTAGCGTGGACCAAGAGACCCAGTACTTC. Protein sequence: CASSPGTSVDQETQYF.

This sequence joins TRBV11-2 and TRBJ2-5; TRBD2 agrees at 8 bases. Germline trimming cut 5 bases from V and 5 bases from J; bases unmatched to any gene: 13. Looked up from germline, CDR1 is SGHAT and CDR2 is FQNNGV. The CDR3 runs 16 residues. The CDR3 DNA follows: TGTGCCAGCAGCCCCAGTCGAGTAGCGGGAACGGAGACCCAGTACTTC. The encoded protein is CASSPSRVAGTETQYF.

The gene calls are TRBV2 and TRBJ1-5, with D unresolved. The CDR3 is 13 amino acids. V was clipped by 7 bases and J by 3 bases, with 10 bases between them. Germline CDR1 SNHLY, CDR2 FYNNEI. The CDR3 spells CASTPEANQPQHF. The CDR3, as DNA: TGTGCCAGCACCCCCGAGGCCAATCAGCCCCAGCATTTT.

A few counts support this clonotype. V gene TRBV25-1 combines with J gene TRBJ2-3; D not resolved. V lost 1 base, J lost 4 bases, and 9 bases lay in between. This CDR3 is built from 14 residues. Germline V gene sequence: CDR1 MGHDK, CDR2 SYGVNS. The CDR3 spells CASSEFRTADTQYF. CDR3 bases: TGTGCCAGCAGTGAATTTAGGACGGCAGATACGCAGTATTTT.

This clonotype was counted a few times. The chain couples TRBV19 to TRBJ2-2, with TRBD1 identical over 9 bases. CDR3 size: 16 residues. Germline-derived CDR1 and CDR2 are LNHDA and SQIVND (reference sequence). The junction had 6 bases not matched to a gene; V was cut back by 3 bases and J by 4 bases. The CDR3 nucleotides read TGTGCCAGTAGTATCGCCGGGACAGGGTCCACCGGGGAGCTGTTTTTT. This translates into CASSIAGTGSTGELFF.

J is TRBJ1-5 and V is TRBV3-1; 10 positions agree with TRBD1. The CDR3 length is 15 residues. V trimming: 4 bases; J trimming: 2 bases; junction bases outside the gene matches: 2. The germline gives CDR1 LGHDT, CDR2 YNNKEL (reference sequence). DNA of the CDR3: TGTGCCAGCAGCCGGACAGGGGGAGGCAATCAGCCCCAGCATTTT. Translating it yields CASSRTGGGNQPQHF.

The chain has TRBV30 and TRBJ1-4; weak D call: TRBD1 (5 bases). The germline V gene encodes CDR1 GTSNPN and CDR2 SVGIG (reference sequence). The CDR3 length is 14 residues. V dropped 3 bases and J dropped 7 bases, with 15 bases sitting between them. The CDR3 DNA reads as TGTGCCTGGAGCGCACAGGCCGGGGGTGAAAAACTGTTTTTT. As protein: CAWSAQAGGEKLFF.

This clonotype was recorded at least ten times. The V gene is TRBV10-3, the J gene TRBJ2-7, with no clear D. CDR3 length equals 14 residues. With 3 bases removed from V and 0 bases from J, the gap between germline ends came to 9 bases. Germline CDR1 and CDR2: ENHRY and SYGVKD. CDR3 region: CAISDSRSSYEQYF. The CDR3, as DNA: TGTGCCATCAGTGATTCCAGGAGCTCCTACGAGCAGTACTTC.

This chain connects TRBV11-2 to TRBJ1-2; TRBD1 agrees at 10 bases. The junction had 7 bases not matched to a gene; V was cut back by 0 bases and J by 0 bases. This CDR3 has 18 residues. Looked up from germline, CDR1 is SGHAT and CDR2 is FQNNGV. This CDR3 reads CASSLDIGGQGANYGYTF. The CDR3 region has the DNA TGTGCCAGCAGCTTAGATATCGGCGGACAGGGGGCTAACTATGGCTACACCTTC. The variable domain in full, with the rest retrieved from reference TRBV11-2 and TRBJ1-2, is EAGVAQSPRYKIIEKRQSVAFWCNPISGHATLYWYQQILGQGPKLLIQFQNNGVVDDSQLPKDRFSAERLKGVDSTLKIQPAKLEDSAVYLCASSLDIGGQGANYGYTFGSGTRLTVV.

The sample holds a few counts of this clonotype. V gene TRBV29-1 combines with J gene TRBJ1-2, with 9 bases identical to TRBD1. V shed 3 bases, J shed 4 bases, and the junction held 6 bases outside the gene matches. The CDR3 length is 14 residues. The V gene's germline CDR1 is SQVTM and CDR2 ANQGSEA. The CDR3 coding sequence is TGCAGCGTTGACCTGGGGACAGGGCTCTATGGCTACACCTTC. This translates into CSVDLGTGLYGYTF.

This clonotype occurred many times. This chain joins TRBV28 and TRBJ2-7; D may be TRBD2 (6 bases). Germline V gene data show CDR1 as MDHEN and CDR2 as SYDVKM. This CDR3 has 16 residues. Trimming took off 1 base at V and 0 bases at J, with 13 bases between the two ends. The DNA for the CDR3 is TGTGCCAGCAGTTTATACCTGGGGGGAAGCTCCTACGAGCAGTACTTC. It specifies CASSLYLGGSSYEQYF.

CDR3 residues: CASSPTLAGDHEQFF. The CDR3 nucleotides are TGTGCCAGCAGTCCGACACTAGCGGGAGATCATGAGCAGTTCTTC. The V gene is TRBV12-3 or TRBV12-4, the J gene TRBJ2-1; 11 bases match TRBD2. J was trimmed by 8 bases and V by 5 bases; bases with no gene match: 8. This CDR3 has 15 residues.

This clonotype was seen at least ten times. The chain couples TRBV14 to TRBJ2-2, with D possibly matching TRBD1 (6 bases). The CDR3 loop spans 15 amino acids. Trimming pared 6 bases from V and 1 base from J, leaving 12 bases between. The germline gives CDR1 SGHDN, CDR2 FVKESK. This CDR3 is CASRPTGLNTGELFF. CDR3 bases: TGTGCCAGCAGGCCGACAGGACTGAACACCGGGGAGCTGTTTTTT.

This clonotype occurred a few times. V gene TRBV29-1 combines with J gene TRBJ1-1; D is unclear. This CDR3 is built from 13 residues. The germline V gene encodes CDR1 SQVTM and CDR2 ANQGSEA. The V and J ends lost 7 bases and 0 bases respectively, with 12 bases between them. In DNA form, the CDR3 reads TGCAGCGCCGATCGGCAGATGAACACTGAAGCTTTCTTT. It is translated as CSADRQMNTEAFF.

CDR3 sequence: CASSSTTNQETQYF. In DNA form, the CDR3 reads TGTGCCAGCAGTTCAACCACAAACCAAGAGACCCAGTACTTC. V and J are TRBV6-5 and TRBJ2-5, with D uncertain. The CDR3 loop spans 14 amino acids. Germline CDR1 and CDR2: MNHEY and SVGAGI. V lost 4 bases to trimming and J lost 0 bases, with 9 bases between them.

The V and J genes are TRBV24-1 and TRBJ2-3; D not resolved. This CDR3 comprises 16 residues. Germline assignment: CDR1 KGHDR and CDR2 SFDVKD. The V and J ends lost 9 bases and 3 bases respectively, with 21 bases between them. CDR3 region: CATPIPTQMGTDTQYF. The CDR3 bases are TGTGCCACCCCCATACCCACACAGATGGGGACAGATACGCAGTATTTT.

This clonotype was counted between two and nine times. The chain couples TRBV9 to TRBJ2-1; D uncertain. The CDR3 consists of 15 residues. The V end lost 0 bases, the J end lost 2 bases, and 9 bases lay between the germline ends. Germline CDR1 SGDLS, CDR2 YYNGEE. CDR3: CASSVAGSTYNEQFF. CDR3 nucleotide sequence: TGTGCCAGCAGCGTAGCGGGCAGCACCTACAATGAGCAGTTCTTC.

At least ten counts were recorded for this clonotype. The V gene is TRBV28, the J gene TRBJ1-2, with 9 bases that match TRBD1. The germline V gene has CDR1 MDHEN and CDR2 SYDVKM. Losses at the gene ends were 6 bases for V and 8 bases for J; bases not matched to a gene: 7. The CDR3 runs 13 residues. This CDR3 is CASRTGGVEGYTF. CDR3 nucleotide sequence: TGTGCCAGCAGAACAGGGGGCGTGGAAGGCTACACCTTC.

V gene TRBV7-2 combines with J gene TRBJ2-7; D is possibly TRBD1 (5 bases). CDR1 SGHTA and CDR2 FQGNSA come from the germline V gene. V was shortened by 0 bases and J by 6 bases, with 18 bases between the two germline ends. The CDR3 is made up of 16 amino acids. CDR3 nucleotide sequence: TGTGCCAGCAGCTTAGCGGTAGGACAATTATTGGGCGAGCAGTACTTC. This encodes CASSLAVGQLLGEQYF.

This clonotype appeared a few times. For the CDR3, the DNA is TGCAGCGTTGTCGTCGGGAGTCCAGATACGCAGTATTTT. Amino acids: CSVVVGSPDTQYF. This chain connects TRBV29-1 to TRBJ2-3, with D perhaps matching TRBD2 (6 bases). The CDR3 runs 13 residues. V gave up 4 bases and J gave up 4 bases, with 12 bases separating them. The germline V gene encodes CDR1 SQVTM and CDR2 ANQGSEA.

V usage is TRBV5-1 and J usage is TRBJ2-6; D remains ambiguous. This CDR3 has 13 amino acids. Per the germline V gene, CDR1 is SGHRS and CDR2 is YFSETQ. V was trimmed by 7 bases and J by 4 bases, leaving 9 bases between them. CDR3 amino acids: CASRTLGANVLTF. CDR3 sequence (DNA): TGCGCCAGCCGCACATTAGGGGCCAACGTCCTGACTTTC. Looking up the rest from reference TRBV5-1 and TRBJ2-6 gives the full variable domain: KAGVTQTPRYLIKTRGQQVTLSCSPISGHRSVSWYQQTPGQGLQFLFEYFSETQRNKGNFPGRFSGRQFSNSRSEMNVSTLELGDSALYLCASRTLGANVLTFGAGSRLTVL.